This T cell receptor (beta chain) comes out of a study of blood T cell repertoires in COVID-19. About the study: PBMCs, B-cell-depleted T cells, or T cells provided the cDNA or gDNA that made up the material.

Authors' methods: Reference gene primers were amplified, and this amplification served to estimate nucleated cell counts. The table came from immunoSEQ multiplex PCR; TCRdb's copy has only in-frame clones and leaves some out. The DNA was the basis for D and trimming; V, J and clone size are from that table. The sample lists roughly 140,000 clones, over 75% seen once, with roughly 3.9% in the top ten. The sequencing input was PBMCs or T cells enriched from blood (not recorded which). This sequence originates from a man in his fifties or sixties in a cohort exposed to, infected with or recovered from COVID-19 (not recorded which).

CDR3 in DNA: TGTGCCAGCGGGGAGGGGATAGTAACTGAAGCTTTCTTT. Protein product: CASGEGIVTEAFF. The V gene is TRBV7-9, the J gene TRBJ1-1; possible D gene TRBD1, 5 bases. CDR3 length equals 13 residues. Trimming pared 8 bases from V and 5 bases from J, leaving 15 bases between. The germline V gene has CDR1 SEHNR and CDR2 FQNEAQ (reference sequence).